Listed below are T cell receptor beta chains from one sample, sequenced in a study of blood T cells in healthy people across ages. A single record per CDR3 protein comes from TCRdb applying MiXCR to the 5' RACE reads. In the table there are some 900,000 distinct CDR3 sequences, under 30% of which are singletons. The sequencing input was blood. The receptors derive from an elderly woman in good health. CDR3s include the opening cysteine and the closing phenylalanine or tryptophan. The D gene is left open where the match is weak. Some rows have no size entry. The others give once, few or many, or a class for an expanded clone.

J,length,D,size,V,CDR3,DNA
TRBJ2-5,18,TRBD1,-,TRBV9,CASSHAPVDRGSDSEHYF,TGTGCCAGCAGTCACGCGCCTGTAGACAGGGGGAGTGATAGCGAGCACTACTTC
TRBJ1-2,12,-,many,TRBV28,CASSFQFYGYTF,TGTGCCAGCAGTTTCCAGTTCTATGGCTACACCTTC
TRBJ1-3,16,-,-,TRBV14,CASSQDLRLSGNTIYF,TGTGCCAGCAGCCAAGATCTGCGTCTCTCTGGAAACACCATATATTTT
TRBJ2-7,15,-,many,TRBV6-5,CASSYERNPIYEQYF,TGTGCCAGCAGTTATGAGAGGAACCCGATCTACGAGCAGTACTTC
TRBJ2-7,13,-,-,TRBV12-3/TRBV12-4,CASSPPDGYEQYF,TGTGCCAGCAGCCCGCCGGACGGCTACGAGCAGTACTTC
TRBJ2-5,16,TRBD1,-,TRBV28,CASSLSGTGGRKTQYF,TGTGCCAGCAGTTTATCCGGGACAGGGGGTCGCAAGACCCAGTACTTC
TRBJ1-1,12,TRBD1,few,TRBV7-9,CASSQGATEAFF,TGTGCCAGCAGTCAGGGGGCTACTGAAGCTTTCTTT
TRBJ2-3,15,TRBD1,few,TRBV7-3,CASSSLGQSTDTQYF,TGTGCCAGCAGCTCCCTGGGACAGAGCACAGATACGCAGTATTTT
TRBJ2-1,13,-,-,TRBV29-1,CSAGGDSYNEQFF,TGCAGCGCCGGGGGGGACAGCTACAATGAGCAGTTCTTC
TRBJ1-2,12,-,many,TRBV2,CASTQRRDGYTF,TGTGCCAGCACCCAGAGGAGGGATGGCTACACCTTC
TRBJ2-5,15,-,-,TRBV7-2,CASSLGGANYNEQYF,TGTGCCAGCAGCTTAGGGGGCGCGAACTACAATGAGCAGTACTTC
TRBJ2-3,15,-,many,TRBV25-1,CASSPPGLSTDTQYF,TGTGCCAGCAGCCCCCCGGGGCTGAGCACAGATACGCAGTATTTT
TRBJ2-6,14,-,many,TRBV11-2,CASSGGTGANVLTF,TGTGCCAGCAGCGGTGGGACAGGGGCCAACGTCCTGACTTTC
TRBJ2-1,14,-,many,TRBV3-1,CASSPAGKYNEQFF,TGTGCCAGCAGCCCGGCGGGCAAGTACAATGAGCAGTTCTTC
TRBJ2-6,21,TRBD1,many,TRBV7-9,CASSPQPTAGTGLSGANVLTF,TGTGCCAGCAGCCCCCAACCCACTGCCGGGACAGGATTATCTGGGGCCAACGTCCTGACTTTC
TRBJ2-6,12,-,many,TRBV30,CAWTSGANVLTF,TGTGCCTGGACCTCTGGGGCCAACGTCCTGACTTTC
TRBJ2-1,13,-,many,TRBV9,CASSVGLFGEQFF,TGTGCCAGCAGCGTAGGACTATTCGGTGAGCAGTTCTTC
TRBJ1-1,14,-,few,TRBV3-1,CASSQRDSNTEAFF,TGTGCCAGCAGCCAACGGGACTCGAACACTGAAGCTTTCTTT
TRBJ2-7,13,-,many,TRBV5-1,CASSLRAGDEQYF,TGCGCCAGCAGCTTGAGGGCAGGGGACGAGCAGTACTTC
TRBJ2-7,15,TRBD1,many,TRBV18,CASSPGQAQTYEQYF,TGTGCCAGCTCACCAGGACAGGCTCAGACCTACGAGCAGTACTTC
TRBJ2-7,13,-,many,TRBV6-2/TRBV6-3,CASSWGDSYEQYF,TGTGCCAGCAGTTGGGGGGACTCCTACGAGCAGTACTTC
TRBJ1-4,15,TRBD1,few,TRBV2,CASIAGGASNEKLFF,TGTGCCAGCATCGCAGGGGGCGCGTCTAATGAAAAACTGTTTTTT
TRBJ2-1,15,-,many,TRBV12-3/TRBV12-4,CASRGGGSSYNEQFF,TGTGCCAGCAGGGGTGGGGGGAGCTCCTACAATGAGCAGTTCTTC
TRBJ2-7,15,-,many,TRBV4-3,CASSQMGGRVNEQYF,TGCGCCAGCAGCCAGATGGGGGGGCGCGTAAACGAGCAGTACTTC
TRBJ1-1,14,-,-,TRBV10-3,CAISFGTGNTEAFF,TGTGCCATCAGTTTCGGGACGGGAAACACTGAAGCTTTCTTT
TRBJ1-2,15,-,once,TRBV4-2,CASSQDGNREGGYTF,TGTGCCAGCAGCCAAGATGGGAACAGGGAGGGCGGCTACACCTTC
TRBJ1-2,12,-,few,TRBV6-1,CASRKYYYGYTF,TGTGCCAGCAGGAAGTATTACTACGGCTACACCTTC
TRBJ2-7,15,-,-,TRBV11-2,CASSLELGNPYEQYF,TGTGCCAGCAGCTTAGAGCTGGGGAACCCCTACGAGCAGTACTTC
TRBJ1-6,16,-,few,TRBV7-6,CASSLGGKGIKSPLHF,TGTGCCAGCAGCTTAGGAGGGAAGGGAATTAAGTCACCCCTCCACTTT
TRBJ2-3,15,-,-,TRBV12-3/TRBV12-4,CASSSSGAMSDTQYF,TGTGCCAGCAGTTCTTCCGGGGCGATGTCAGATACGCAGTATTTT
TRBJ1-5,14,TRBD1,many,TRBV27,CASSSDRVYQPQHF,TGTGCCAGCAGTTCCGACAGGGTGTATCAGCCCCAGCATTTT
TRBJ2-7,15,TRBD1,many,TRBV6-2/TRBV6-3,CASSQGQGLFYEQYF,TGTGCCAGCAGCCAGGGACAGGGGCTGTTCTACGAGCAGTACTTC
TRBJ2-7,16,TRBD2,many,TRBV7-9,CASSSVAGGTTNEQYF,TGTGCCAGCAGCTCCGTAGCGGGGGGGACCACTAATGAGCAGTACTTC
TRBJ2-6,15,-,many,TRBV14,CASSQWDTGANVLTF,TGTGCCAGCAGCCAATGGGACACTGGGGCCAACGTCCTGACTTTC
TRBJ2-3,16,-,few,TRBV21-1,CASSKGGPASVDTQYF,TGTGCCAGCAGCAAAGGGGGGCCAGCCTCCGTGGATACGCAGTATTTT
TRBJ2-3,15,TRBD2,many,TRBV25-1,CASSAPSGGMDTQYF,TGTGCCAGCAGTGCCCCCAGCGGGGGCATGGATACGCAGTATTTT
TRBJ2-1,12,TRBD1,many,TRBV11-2,CASSSTGNEQFF,TGTGCCAGCAGCTCGACAGGGAATGAGCAGTTCTTC
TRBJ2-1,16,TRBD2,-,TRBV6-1,CASSTPSGSAYNEQFF,TGTGCCAGCAGTACCCCTAGCGGGAGTGCCTACAATGAGCAGTTCTTC
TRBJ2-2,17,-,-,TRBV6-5,CASSYSGRAGNTGELFF,TGTGCCAGCAGTTACTCTGGGCGAGCGGGTAACACCGGGGAGCTGTTTTTT
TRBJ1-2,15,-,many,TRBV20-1,CSARETLGQYGGYTF,TGCAGTGCTAGAGAAACTCTAGGACAATACGGTGGCTACACCTTC
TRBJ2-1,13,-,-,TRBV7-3,CASSTGPSYEQFF,TGTGCCAGCAGCACCGGGCCGTCTTACGAGCAGTTCTTC
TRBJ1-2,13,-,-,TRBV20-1,CSATYIRAGGYTF,TGCAGCGCTACATACATAAGAGCGGGGGGCTACACCTTC
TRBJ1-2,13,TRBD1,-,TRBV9,CACSPTGGNGYTF,TGTGCCTGCAGCCCGACAGGGGGAAATGGCTACACCTTC
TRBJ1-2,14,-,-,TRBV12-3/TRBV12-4,CASSLGPRARGYTF,TGTGCCAGCAGTTTAGGCCCGAGGGCGCGTGGCTACACCTTC
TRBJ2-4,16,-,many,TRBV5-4,CASSPDVQATKNIQYF,TGTGCCAGCAGCCCTGACGTTCAGGCGACCAAAAACATTCAGTACTTC
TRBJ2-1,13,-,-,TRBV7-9,CASSLARQDEQFF,TGTGCCAGCAGCTTAGCCAGGCAGGATGAGCAGTTCTTC
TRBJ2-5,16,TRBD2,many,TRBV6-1,CASSELLRTRGETQYF,TGTGCCAGCAGTGAACTCCTCCGGACTAGGGGAGAGACCCAGTACTTC
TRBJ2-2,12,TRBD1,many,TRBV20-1,CSAQQGLGELFF,TGCAGTGCCCAACAGGGGTTGGGGGAGCTGTTTTTT
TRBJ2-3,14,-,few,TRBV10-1,CASSESYGKDTQYF,TGCGCCAGCAGTGAGTCTTACGGAAAAGATACGCAGTATTTT
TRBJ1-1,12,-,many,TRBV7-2,CASSRDRTEAFF,TGTGCCAGCAGCCGGGACCGGACTGAAGCTTTCTTT
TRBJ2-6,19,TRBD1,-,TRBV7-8,CASSSRTGLRGAGANVLTF,TGTGCCAGCAGCTCCCGGACAGGGCTGAGAGGAGCTGGGGCCAACGTCCTGACTTTC
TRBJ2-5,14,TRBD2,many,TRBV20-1,CSATRLALQETQYF,TGCAGTGCTACTCGACTAGCCCTACAAGAGACCCAGTACTTC
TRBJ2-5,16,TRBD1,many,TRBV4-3,CASSQDLKGAWETQYF,TGCGCCAGCAGCCAAGATCTAAAGGGGGCTTGGGAGACCCAGTACTTC
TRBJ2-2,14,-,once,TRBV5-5,CASSLYTATGELFF,TGTGCCAGCAGCTTGTATACAGCCACCGGGGAGCTGTTTTTT
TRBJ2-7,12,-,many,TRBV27,CASSTGTNEQYF,TGTGCCAGCAGTACCGGGACGAACGAGCAGTACTTC